The clone carrying this T cell receptor beta chain was detected only once. These data come from a study of blood T cell repertoires in COVID-19. Study at large: Both acute and convalescent COVID-19 samples were obtained from the United States, Italy and Spain. PBMCs, B-cell-depleted T cells, or T cells provided the cDNA or gDNA that made up the material.

Authors' processing steps: It was from reference gene primer amplification that nucleated cell counts were estimated. Sequenced by immunoSEQ multiplex PCR; TCRdb stores in-frame clones only, minus some. From that table come the V and J calls and clone size; the DNA was used to work out D and trimming. The sample has some 400,000 clones; about four fifths are singletons. Germline CDR1 is MNHEY and CDR2 is SVGAGI. The CDR3 sequence is 13 residues long. Trimming stripped 8 bases from V and 6 bases from J, with 13 bases between. The sequence was collected from a human donor with acute or convalescent COVID-19. The donor label of this sample is uncertain. The sample consisted of peripheral blood. V usage is TRBV6-5 and J usage is TRBJ2-2, with D possibly matching TRBD2 (7 bases). CDR3 sequence (DNA): TGTGCCAGCTTTAGGGGGGGCTCCGGGGAGCTGTTTTTT. Translating gives CASFRGGSGELFF.